This TCR beta chain was identified in a study of response to subunit inactivated influenza vaccine. In TCRdb, the RT-PCR reads were re-called with MiXCR into one record per CDR3 protein. Altogether approximately 700,000 distinct CDR3 sequences are present, about 14% being singletons, with the ten largest covering around 7%. Turning to this clonotype: Its antigen is still unknown.

Whole-study findings and limits: Few new T cells, the authors suggested, are recruited by each seasonal influenza vaccination.

The starting material was PBMCs from blood, obtained around 14 days before vaccination. The source of this sequence is a man aged 50 or older who received an inactivated influenza vaccine.

The CDR3, as DNA: TGTGCCACGGGGGCGGCTGACACAGATACGCAGTATTTT. This encodes CATGAADTDTQYF. The gene calls are TRBV27 and TRBJ2-3; D is possibly TRBD1 or TRBD2 (6 bases each). CDR1 and CDR2 (germline): MNHEY, SMNVEV (reference sequence). The V and J ends lost 10 bases and 2 bases respectively, with 13 bases between them. This CDR3 has 13 amino acids.